The clone carrying this TCR beta chain was observed a few times. This sample was taken from a study of T-cell memory formation after mild COVID-19. MiXCR was run by TCRdb on the 5' RACE reads, yielding one entry per CDR3 protein. Here the sample spans 530,000 or so distinct CDR3 sequences, 15% to 20% being singletons. Germline assignment: CDR1 LGHNA and CDR2 YNFKEQ. V was pared by 0 bases and J by 2 bases, with 11 bases between. The CDR3 runs to 16 residues. Sequencing used PBMCs or a T cell subset sorted from them (not recorded which). The genes are TRBV4-2 and TRBJ2-1; D is undetermined. This clonotype was obtained from an adult woman who had mild COVID-19 (a few samples of this study predate the infection). Cell type and time point are not known. The CDR3 region is CASSQDFGEAYNEQFF. CDR3 nucleotide sequence: TGTGCCAGCAGCCAAGATTTCGGCGAGGCCTACAATGAGCAGTTCTTC.